This TCR beta chain derives from a study of blood T cells in healthy people across ages. Details on this clonotype: Its specificity is unknown.

Study-wide results and caveats: It was found that TCR beta diversity correlated strongly with the percentage of naive T cells.

Together with a sample-barcoded 5' primer, a J-beta primer mix was included in a second PCR lasting about 7 to 12 cycles. Through a template-switch adaptor with 12 random nucleotides, each cDNA molecule received a tag. TCRdb passed the 5' RACE reads through MiXCR, listing each CDR3 protein once. The profile shows 1,500,000 or so distinct CDR3 sequences, 42% of them singletons. This CDR3 has 17 amino acids. The germline V gene encodes CDR1 MNHEY and CDR2 SMNVEV (reference sequence). Source material: blood. The source is a woman aged 18-29 years in good health. The V call is TRBV27, the J call TRBJ2-7, with TRBD1 as a possible D gene (6 bases). The J call may be in error: the DNA end matches TRBJ2-5 better. CDR3: CASSSNLGQGIRETQYF. The CDR3 coding sequence is TGTGCCAGCAGCTCCAACCTAGGCCAGGGGATTCGCGAGACCCAGTACTTC.